Only one count was recorded for the clone carrying this TCR beta chain. Antigen specificity is unknown. Germline V gene sequence: CDR1 SGHTA, CDR2 FQGTGA. V lost 2 bases, J lost 1 base, and 9 bases lay in between. This CDR3 has 15 residues. This specimen belongs to a study of somatic mutations in cytotoxic T cells in rheumatoid arthritis. Sequencing was performed with immunoSEQ multiplex PCR; in TCRdb, only in-frame clones are kept and a portion is missing. The sample contains roughly 5,700 clones, roughly 80% of which appear only once. The study, taken as a whole, reports: Neither rheumatoid arthritis patients nor age-matched healthy controls had significantly different CD8+ T-cell clonality from the other group.

The rearrangement joins TRBV7-3 to TRBJ2-1; maybe TRBD2 (6 bases). The specimen was CD8+ T cells sorted from blood. This TCR derives from an adult with rheumatoid arthritis. CDR3 residues: CASSLVAGSYNEQFF. CDR3 DNA: TGTGCCAGCAGCTTAGTTGCGGGATCCTACAATGAGCAGTTCTTC.